Listed here is a single TCR beta chain. Its antigen has not been determined. It has no much larger one-base neighbor in the sample; base qualities were not kept. The CDR3 regions of human TCRbeta chains were subjected to immunosequencing. From the authors' description of their analysis: TCRs in the repertoires were matched against a reference library of SARS-CoV-2-specific TCRs that had been generated with the MIRA antigen-specificity platform. Breadth meant the fraction of unique TCRs that were SARS-CoV-2-associated, whereas depth meant the fraction of total T cells that were SARS-CoV-2-associated. Using the MIRA data, every spike-specific TCR was mapped to the spike region that the TCR reacted to and assigned to either a CD4 or a CD8 class. Log10-transformed breadth and depth values were compared by one-way ANOVA with Sidak's multiple comparisons tests. TCRdb holds this immuneACCESS table with in-frame rearrangements only. Some clones are missing; in checked studies, unresolved V genes explain under half, and the rest has no known cause. The DNA was the basis for D and trimming; V, J and clone size are from that table. Present in this sample are about 150,000 clones, roughly 92% of which were seen just once. Roughly 2.2% of the sample is in the top ten clones.

This sample is drawn from a study of T cell responses to AZD1222 COVID-19 vaccine (dated by TCRdb to the early 2020s). Describing the broader study: AZD1222 recipients with second doses at about 4 weeks or about 12 weeks were pooled, because spike-specific TCR depth and breadth did not differ between schedules. TCR sequencing was performed for roughly 250 trial participants, of whom about 210 were given two doses of AZD1222 and 26 were given two doses of MenACWY control vaccine. Trial participants were enrolled by age into 18-55, 56-69 and 70-plus year subgroups, with around 150, 28 and 57 TCR-sequenced participants respectively.

The time point label for this specimen denotes: baseline before first vaccination. Samples from vaccinated people were obtained from the UK trials COV001 and COV002, which included a single-blind randomized controlled phase 2/3 trial of AZD1222 (ChAdOx1 nCoV-19) in healthy adults. For TCRbeta chain sequencing, PBMC samples from trial participants were taken at day 0 and at day 28 after the second dose. Per the germline V gene (reference sequence), MNHEY is the CDR1 and SMNVEV is the CDR2. From the cysteine up to the phenylalanine, the CDR3 has a length of 12 residues. This entry keeps only the CDR3 DNA: 36 bases, framed from base 1. Cut back by 5 bases and 7 bases, the V and J ends lie 12 bases apart. General conclusions and limits of the study: Reportedly, close to half of the unique spike-specific TCRs recognized epitopes lying outside the regions that are mutated in the B.1.351 and B.1.1.7 variants. Because no samples from the day 14 peak response were available, repertoires could be characterized only after the peak T cell response. After two AZD1222 doses, spike-specific TCR breadth and depth were significantly higher than at day 0 and than in MenACWY recipients. Conclusions about previously exposed vaccinees are limited because only six or seven AZD1222 recipients were SARS-CoV-2 seropositive at baseline. The 56-69-year group was small, and its depth increase did not reach significance, likely because of low power. The vaccine-associated CD4 TCRs covered the entire spike protein, and the dominant responses fell in regions 160-218 and 743-854. Most participants were white British and females outnumbered males, and the authors suggested that clonal diversity may have been underestimated.

The chain was built from TRBV27 and TRBJ2-7; the D gene is perhaps TRBD1, from 6 matching bases. This material consisted of peripheral blood, taken on day 0 of AZD1222 vaccination. The TCR originated in an adult in good health. In nucleotides, the sequence is TGTGCCAGCAGTATTACCGGGACAGAGCAGTACTTC. Translated, this gives CASSITGTEQYF.